This T cell receptor beta chain is from a study of CD8 T cells in ankylosing spondylitis. In this sample, this clonotype turned up many times. The CDR3 has 14 amino acids. Germline trimming cut 3 bases from V and 6 bases from J; bases unmatched to any gene: 5. Using quantitative 5'-RACE with molecular barcodes, the authors made TCR beta libraries. MiXCR, applied by TCRdb to the 5' RACE reads, yields one record per CDR3 protein. This table holds 350,000 or so distinct CDR3 sequences, roughly 11% found once. The sample comprised blood, either unsorted or a sorted T cell fraction (not recorded which). This TCR was recovered from a female donor with ankylosing spondylitis or in good health (not recorded which). The chain links TRBV12-3 or TRBV12-4 to TRBJ1-1, with 9 bases lining up with TRBD1. This CDR3 reads CASSFTGGRSEAFF. The DNA for the CDR3 is TGTGCCAGCAGTTTCACAGGGGGCAGGTCTGAAGCTTTCTTT.